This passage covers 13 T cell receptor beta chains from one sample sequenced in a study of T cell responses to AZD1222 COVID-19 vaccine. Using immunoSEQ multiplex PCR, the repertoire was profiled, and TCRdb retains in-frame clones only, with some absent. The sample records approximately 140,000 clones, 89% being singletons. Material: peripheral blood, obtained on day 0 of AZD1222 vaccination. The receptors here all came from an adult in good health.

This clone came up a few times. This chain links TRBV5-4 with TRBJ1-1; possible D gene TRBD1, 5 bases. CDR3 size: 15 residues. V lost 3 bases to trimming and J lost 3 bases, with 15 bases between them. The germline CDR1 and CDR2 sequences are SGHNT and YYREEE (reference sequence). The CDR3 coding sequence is TGTGCCAGCAGCTCCCCTACCAGGGCGGACACTGAAGCTTTCTTT. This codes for CASSSPTRADTEAFF.

The CDR3 sequence is CASRQGNYGYTF. The CDR3 DNA sequence: TGTGCCAGCAGACAGGGGAACTATGGCTACACCTTC. V gene TRBV12-3 or TRBV12-4 combines with J gene TRBJ1-2, with 7 bases that match TRBD1. CDR3 length equals 12 residues. Trimming at V came to 6 bases and at J to 2 bases, leaving 0 bases not matched to a gene.

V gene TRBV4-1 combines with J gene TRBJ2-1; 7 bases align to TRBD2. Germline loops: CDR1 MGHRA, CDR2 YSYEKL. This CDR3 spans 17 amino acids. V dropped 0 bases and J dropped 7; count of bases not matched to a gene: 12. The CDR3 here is CASSQDRGTRERNEQFF. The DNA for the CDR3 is TGCGCCAGCAGCCAAGATCGGGGGACGCGGGAGAGGAATGAGCAGTTCTTC.

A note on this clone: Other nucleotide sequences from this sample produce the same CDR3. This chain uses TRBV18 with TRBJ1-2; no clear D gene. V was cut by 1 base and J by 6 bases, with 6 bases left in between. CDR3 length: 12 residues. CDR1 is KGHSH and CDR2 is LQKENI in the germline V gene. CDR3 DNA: TGTGCCAGCTCACCACGGGGAGATGGCTACACCTTC. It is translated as CASSPRGDGYTF.

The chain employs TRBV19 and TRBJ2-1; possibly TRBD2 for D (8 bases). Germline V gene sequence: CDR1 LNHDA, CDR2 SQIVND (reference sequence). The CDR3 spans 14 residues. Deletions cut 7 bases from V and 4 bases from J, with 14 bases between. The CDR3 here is CASTREGAYNEQFF. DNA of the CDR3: TGTGCCAGTACCCGGGAGGGGGCATACAATGAGCAGTTCTTC.

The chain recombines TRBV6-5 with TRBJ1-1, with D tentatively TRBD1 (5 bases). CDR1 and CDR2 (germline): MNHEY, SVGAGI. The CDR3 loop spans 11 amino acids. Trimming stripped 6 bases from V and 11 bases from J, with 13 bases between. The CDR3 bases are TGTGCCAGCAGGAGACAGCTCAGGGCTTTCTTT. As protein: CASRRQLRAFF.

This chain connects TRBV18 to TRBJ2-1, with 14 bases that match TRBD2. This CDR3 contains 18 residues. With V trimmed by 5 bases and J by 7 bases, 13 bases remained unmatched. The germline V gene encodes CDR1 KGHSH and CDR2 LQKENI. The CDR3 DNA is TGTGCCAGCTCAGTAGAGGACGGACTAGCGGGAGGAAGTAATGAGCAGTTCTTC. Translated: CASSVEDGLAGGSNEQFF.

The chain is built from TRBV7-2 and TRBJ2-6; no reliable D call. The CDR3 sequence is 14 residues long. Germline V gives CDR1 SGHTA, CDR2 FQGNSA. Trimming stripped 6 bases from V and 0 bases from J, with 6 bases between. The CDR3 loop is CASSFNSGANVLTF. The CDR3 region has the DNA TGTGCCAGCAGTTTCAACTCTGGGGCCAACGTCCTGACTTTC.

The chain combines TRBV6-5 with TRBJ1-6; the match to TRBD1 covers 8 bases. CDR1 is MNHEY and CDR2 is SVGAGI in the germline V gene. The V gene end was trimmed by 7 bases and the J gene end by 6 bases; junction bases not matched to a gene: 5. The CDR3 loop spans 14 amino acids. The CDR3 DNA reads TGTGCCAGCAACAACAGGGGGACTAATTCACCCCTCCACTTT. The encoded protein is CASNNRGTNSPLHF.

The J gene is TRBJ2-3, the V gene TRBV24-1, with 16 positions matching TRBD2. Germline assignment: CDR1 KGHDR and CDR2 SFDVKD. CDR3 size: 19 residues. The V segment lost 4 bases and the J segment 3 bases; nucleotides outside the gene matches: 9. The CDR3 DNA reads TGTGCCACCAGTGACCTTACCGGGACTAGCGGGAGGGTTACAGATACGCAGTATTTT. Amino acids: CATSDLTGTSGRVTDTQYF.

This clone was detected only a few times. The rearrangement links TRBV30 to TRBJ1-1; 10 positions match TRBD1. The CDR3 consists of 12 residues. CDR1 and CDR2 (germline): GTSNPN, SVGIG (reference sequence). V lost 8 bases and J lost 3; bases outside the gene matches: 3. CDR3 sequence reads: CATTGGHTEAFF. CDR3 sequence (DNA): TGTGCCACGACAGGGGGCCACACTGAAGCTTTCTTT.

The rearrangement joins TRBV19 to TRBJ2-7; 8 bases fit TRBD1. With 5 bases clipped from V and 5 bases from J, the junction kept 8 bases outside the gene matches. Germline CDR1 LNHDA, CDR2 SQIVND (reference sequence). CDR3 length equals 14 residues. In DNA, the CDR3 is TGTGCCAGTAGTCAGGGGGCGTACGGGGACGAGCAGTACTTC. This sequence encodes CASSQGAYGDEQYF.

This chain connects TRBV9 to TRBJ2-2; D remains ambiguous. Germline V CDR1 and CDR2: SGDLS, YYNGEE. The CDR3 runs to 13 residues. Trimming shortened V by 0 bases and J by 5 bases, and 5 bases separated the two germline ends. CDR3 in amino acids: CASSVVMTGELFF. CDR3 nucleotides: TGTGCCAGCAGCGTAGTGATGACCGGGGAGCTGTTTTTT.